One and the same sample provided the 26 T cell receptor beta chains below, sequenced in a study of CD8 T cells in Susac syndrome. The RNA, 0.5 to 1 ug, was put through reverse transcription using random hexamers. TCRdb re-analysed the immunoSEQ multiplex PCR reads in MiXCR, keeping a single row per CDR3 protein. The sample lists a few hundred thousand distinct CDR3 sequences; 95% were seen once. The specimen sequenced was CD4+ T cells from PBMCs. The receptor source for this set is a human donor with multiple sclerosis.

The rearrangement links TRBV18 to TRBJ2-1; TRBD1 matches 8 bases. The CDR3 is 16 residues long. V shed 3 bases and J 1 base; nucleotides not matched to a gene: 5. Germline V gene sequence: CDR1 KGHSH, CDR2 LQKENI. The CDR3 sequence: CASSPGTGMSYNEQFF. Here the CDR3 DNA reads TGTGCCAGCTCACCGGGGACAGGAATGTCCTACAATGAGCAGTTCTTC.

The chain links TRBV19 to TRBJ2-2; a possible D gene is TRBD1 (5 bases). Germline assignment: CDR1 LNHDA and CDR2 SQIVND (reference sequence). The germline V and J ends were trimmed by 3 bases and 5 bases, with 7 bases remaining between them. The CDR3 runs to 13 residues. CDR3 protein: CASSIAGTGELFF. Written as DNA, the CDR3 is TGTGCCAGTAGTATTGCAGGGACCGGGGAGCTGTTTTTT.

The gene calls are TRBV7-9 and TRBJ1-1; possibly TRBD1 for D (5 bases). V was trimmed by 1 base and J by 4 bases, leaving 10 bases between them. The CDR3 runs to 14 residues. Germline V gene lookup returns CDR1 SEHNR and CDR2 FQNEAQ (reference sequence). CDR3 nucleotide sequence: TGTGCCAGCAGCTTAGATGGGGCAGGCACTGAAGCTTTCTTT. It is translated as CASSLDGAGTEAFF.

This clonotype was picked up one time. V gene TRBV12-3 or TRBV12-4 combines with J gene TRBJ1-6; TRBD1 might be the D (6 bases). The ends were cut back, 7 bases at V and 7 bases at J, with 11 bases in the middle. This CDR3 is 13 amino acids long. DNA of the CDR3: TGTGCCAGCAACCGGGGGCTCAATTCACCCCTCCACTTT. It is translated as CASNRGLNSPLHF.

The chain uses TRBV7-2 and TRBJ2-5; D is uncertain. Germline CDR1 is SGHTA and CDR2 is FQGNSA. V shed 1 base and J shed 4 bases, with 13 bases lying between them. This CDR3 spans 15 amino acids. The CDR3 DNA sequence: TGTGCCAGCAGCTTAGAGTTTGGGTCGGGAGAGACCCAGTACTTC. This sequence encodes CASSLEFGSGETQYF. The full variable domain, with the rest looked up from reference TRBV7-2 and TRBJ2-5, is GAGVSQSPSNKVTEKGKDVELRCDPISGHTALYWYRQSLGQGLEFLIYFQGNSAPDKSGLPSDRFSAERTGGSVSTLTIQRTQQEDSAVYLCASSLEFGSGETQYFGPGTRLLVL.

V gene TRBV20-1 combines with J gene TRBJ2-3, with D possibly being TRBD2 (5 bases). The CDR3 has 12 residues. Germline lookup yields CDR1 DFQATT and CDR2 SNEGSKA (reference sequence). V was pared by 1 base and J by 6 bases, with 8 bases between. The CDR3 spells CSARGPGDTQYF. CDR3 DNA sequence: TGCAGTGCTAGAGGCCCGGGGGATACGCAGTATTTT.

This rearrangement joins TRBV7-9 to TRBJ2-7; 7 bases fit TRBD1. Germline V gene sequence: CDR1 SEHNR, CDR2 FQNEAQ (reference sequence). The CDR3 is made up of 13 amino acids. The junction had 9 bases not matched to a gene; V was cut back by 6 bases and J by 7 bases. The CDR3 region has the DNA TGTGCCAGCAGTGGACAGGCCGGGCGGGAGCAGTACTTC. Encoded protein: CASSGQAGREQYF.

This rearrangement joins TRBV15 to TRBJ2-5; TRBD2 agrees at 8 bases. Trimming cost V 3 bases and J 13 bases; bases outside gene matches: 16. This CDR3 contains 15 residues. CDR1 is LNHNV and CDR2 is YYDKDF in the germline V gene (reference sequence). The CDR3 protein is CATSRKSGGPSSLYF. CDR3 DNA: TGTGCCACCAGCAGGAAAAGCGGGGGACCTAGTTCCTTGTACTTC.

The chain carries TRBV7-3 and TRBJ2-1; TRBD2 agrees at 11 bases. Germline V lookup: CDR1 SGHTA, CDR2 FQGTGA. V lost 5 bases and J lost 6; bases outside the gene matches: 6. CDR3 size: 15 residues. The CDR3 DNA reads as TGTGCCAGCAGCCCGACGACTAGCGGGATCAATGAGCAGTTCTTC. Protein product: CASSPTTSGINEQFF.

The chain carries TRBV9 and TRBJ2-7; the D is unclear. This CDR3 spans 10 amino acids. Germline CDR1 and CDR2: SGDLS and YYNGEE. Trimming took off 3 bases at V and 7 bases at J, with 5 bases between the two ends. The chain's CDR3 is CASSAEEQYF. The CDR3 nucleotides read TGTGCCAGCAGCGCTGAGGAGCAGTACTTC.

The chain recombines TRBV20-1 with TRBJ2-7; a weak D match, TRBD2 (6 bases). Between the trimmed V and J ends, which lost 0 bases and 3 bases, there was a span of 15 bases. This CDR3 has 15 amino acids. CDR1 and CDR2 from the germline V gene are DFQATT and SNEGSKA (reference sequence). CDR3: CSARDMSGAFYEQYF. The DNA of the CDR3 is TGCAGTGCTAGAGATATGTCGGGAGCGTTCTACGAGCAGTACTTC.

The rearrangement joins TRBV20-1 to TRBJ2-3; no clear D. V was shortened by 5 bases and J by 0 bases, with 15 bases between the two germline ends. Germline loops: CDR1 DFQATT, CDR2 SNEGSKA (reference sequence). The CDR3 runs 15 residues. The CDR3 DNA reads as TGCAGTGCTCCAGCAGGTTACCTAAGCACAGATACGCAGTATTTT. Protein: CSAPAGYLSTDTQYF.

The J gene is TRBJ2-3, the V gene TRBV28; 7 bases map to TRBD1. The CDR3 loop spans 12 amino acids. The germline gives CDR1 MDHEN, CDR2 SYDVKM. After removal of 8 bases from V and 8 bases from J, the junction contained 7 bases not matched to a gene. The CDR3 bases are TGTGCCAGCCAACAGGGGAGCACTACGCAGTATTTT. Translation gives CASQQGSTTQYF.

This chain joins TRBV19 and TRBJ1-4; D unclear. CDR1 is LNHDA, CDR2 SQIVND, per germline (reference sequence). Trimming shortened V by 4 bases and J by 8 bases, and 23 bases separated the two germline ends. This CDR3 has 17 amino acids. The CDR3 sequence is CASSTPEGLPLGEKLFF. Written as DNA, the CDR3 is TGTGCCAGTAGTACCCCAGAAGGACTGCCGTTGGGGGAAAAACTGTTTTTT.

The V gene is TRBV18, the J gene TRBJ2-7; the match to TRBD1 covers 9 bases. The CDR3 extends over 13 amino acids. Germline CDR1 reads KGHSH; CDR2 reads LQKENI. The V gene end was trimmed by 3 bases and the J gene end by 5 bases; junction bases not matched to a gene: 2. For the CDR3, the DNA is TGTGCCAGCTCACCGCGGACAGGGGACGAGCAGTACTTC. This gives the protein CASSPRTGDEQYF.

This sequence joins TRBV19 and TRBJ1-2; D is unclear. The CDR3 is 14 residues long. The germline V gene has CDR1 LNHDA and CDR2 SQIVND (reference sequence). Trimming stripped 5 bases from V and 4 bases from J, with 14 bases between. The CDR3 loop reads CASSRYGLVYGYTF. In DNA, the CDR3 is TGTGCCAGTAGTCGTTACGGACTGGTCTATGGCTACACCTTC.

The chain employs TRBV20-1 and TRBJ2-3, with D uncertain. In germline, CDR1 is DFQATT, CDR2 SNEGSKA (reference sequence). Trimming cost V 1 base and J 6 bases, with 14 bases left between them. The CDR3 totals 14 residues. The CDR3 loop is CSARGLTGWDTQYF. CDR3 bases: TGCAGTGCTAGAGGGTTGACTGGTTGGGATACGCAGTATTTT.

This chain connects TRBV20-1 to TRBJ2-7; 10 bases align to TRBD1. The CDR3 extends over 15 amino acids. Trimming cost V 0 bases and J 7 bases; bases outside gene matches: 9. Per the germline V gene, CDR1 is DFQATT and CDR2 is SNEGSKA (reference sequence). This CDR3 is CSARDGDRGVREQYF. CDR3 bases: TGCAGTGCTAGAGATGGGGACAGGGGAGTAAGGGAGCAGTACTTC.

This sequence joins TRBV20-1 and TRBJ2-3; 7 bases match TRBD2. CDR3 length: 17 amino acids. Trimming cost V 3 bases and J 1 base; bases outside gene matches: 13. Germline V lookup: CDR1 DFQATT, CDR2 SNEGSKA (reference sequence). The CDR3 loop is CSASLQFGGGGTDTQYF. As DNA, the CDR3 is TGCAGTGCTAGTCTACAGTTTGGGGGAGGGGGCACAGATACGCAGTATTTT.

This chain joins TRBV10-3 and TRBJ2-1; 14 bases align to TRBD2. CDR3 length: 18 amino acids. After removal of 7 bases from V and 0 bases from J, the junction contained 8 bases not matched to a gene. The V gene's germline CDR1 is ENHRY and CDR2 SYGVKD. CDR3 DNA sequence: TGTGCCATCAAAACTACGGGACTAGCGGGGGTCTCCTACAATGAGCAGTTCTTC. Its translation is CAIKTTGLAGVSYNEQFF.

CDR3 amino acids: CASSAGGGWAEAFF. The CDR3 DNA reads TGCGCCAGCAGCGCCGGGGGAGGCTGGGCTGAAGCTTTCTTT. The V gene is TRBV5-1, the J gene TRBJ1-1; maybe TRBD1 (5 bases). The CDR3 loop spans 14 amino acids. V was shortened by 4 bases and J by 6 bases, with 16 bases between the two germline ends. Germline assignment: CDR1 SGHRS and CDR2 YFSETQ.

The CDR3 sequence: CSVEWQRRGQETQYF. The CDR3 DNA follows: TGCAGCGTTGAATGGCAGCGGCGGGGACAAGAGACCCAGTACTTC. This chain connects TRBV29-1 to TRBJ2-5; tentative D call: TRBD2 (6 bases). Trimming removed 2 bases from V and 2 bases from J, with 15 bases in between. This CDR3 is built from 15 residues. CDR1 and CDR2 from the germline V gene are SQVTM and ANQGSEA.

This sequence joins TRBV7-3 and TRBJ2-3; 12 nucleotides align to TRBD2. Germline-derived CDR1 and CDR2 are SGHTA and FQGTGA. J lost 5 bases, V lost 2 bases, and 5 bases had no gene match. This CDR3 has 16 residues. CDR3 nucleotides: TGTGCCAGCAGCTTACTAGCGGGGGGGCCTAAAGATACGCAGTATTTT. Translated: CASSLLAGGPKDTQYF.

The chain couples TRBV20-1 to TRBJ2-3; 10 nucleotides line up with TRBD2. The CDR3 runs to 16 residues. The trim removed 3 bases at V and 1 base at J, leaving 7 bases unmatched. CDR1 DFQATT and CDR2 SNEGSKA come from the germline V gene (reference sequence). The CDR3 DNA reads TGCAGTGCTAGGAGGGGGCTAGCGGGAGGCACAGATACGCAGTATTTT. This encodes CSARRGLAGGTDTQYF.

This clonotype was seen a single time. The chain combines TRBV5-1 with TRBJ1-1, with D possibly being TRBD1 (6 bases). Germline-derived CDR1 and CDR2 are SGHRS and YFSETQ. The V end lost 2 bases, the J end lost 1 base, and 12 bases lay between the germline ends. The CDR3 loop spans 15 amino acids. CDR3 sequence: CASSFGDIKNTEAFF. DNA for the CDR3: TGCGCCAGCAGCTTTGGGGACATCAAGAACACTGAAGCTTTCTTT.

This clonotype occurred a few times. V gene TRBV27 combines with J gene TRBJ2-3, with D unclear. This CDR3 contains 13 residues. V was cut by 2 bases and J by 4 bases, with 7 bases left in between. In germline, CDR1 is MNHEY, CDR2 SMNVEV (reference sequence). CDR3 amino acids: CASSLRVADTQYF. DNA for the CDR3: TGTGCCAGCAGTTTACGGGTCGCAGATACGCAGTATTTT.